The present TCR beta chain was sequenced within a study of regulatory and conventional T cells in RAG deficiency. Findings and limits, study-wide: In Omenn syndrome, Treg and Tconv repertoires overlapped >85%. These Omenn syndrome Treg sorts may hold peripherally activated cells instead. Control T-cell subsets had markedly higher Shannon entropy and lower Simpson indices than RAG-deficient patients.

Some clones are missing from TCRdb's copy, which holds only in-frame ones; the method was immunoSEQ multiplex PCR. The profile covers approximately 30,000 clones, with approximately 96% appearing a single time and about 0.36% taken by the ten largest. Looked up from germline, CDR1 is LNHNV and CDR2 is YYDKDF (reference sequence). The length of the CDR3 is 16 residues. The V gene end was trimmed by 0 bases and the J gene end by 4 bases; junction bases not matched to a gene: 5. As for this clone: Its antigen is still unknown.

Genomic DNA came from blood conventional CD4+ T cells gated CD25-low CD127-high. The sample was also reused in another study, on regulatory T cells. That paper states: Primers: 52 TRBV forward and 13 TRBJ reverse. Patient repertoires had restricted TRB V-J pairs and skewed V and J usage, most in Tregs.

The TCR originated in a human donor in good health. This rearrangement joins TRBV15 to TRBJ2-2; 7 bases agree with TRBD2. Sequencing input: CD25- CD4+ T cells sorted from blood. CDR3 DNA: TGTGCCACCAGCAGAGAGGCGGGGGTTAGCACCGGGGAGCTGTTTTTT. This encodes CATSREAGVSTGELFF. Variable domain in full (rest from reference TRBV15 and TRBJ2-2): DAMVIQNPRYQVTQFGKPVTLSCSQTLNHNVMYWYQQKSSQAPKLLFHYYDKDFNNEADTPDNFQSRRPNTSFCFLDIRSPGLGDTAMYLCATSREAGVSTGELFFGEGSRLTVL.